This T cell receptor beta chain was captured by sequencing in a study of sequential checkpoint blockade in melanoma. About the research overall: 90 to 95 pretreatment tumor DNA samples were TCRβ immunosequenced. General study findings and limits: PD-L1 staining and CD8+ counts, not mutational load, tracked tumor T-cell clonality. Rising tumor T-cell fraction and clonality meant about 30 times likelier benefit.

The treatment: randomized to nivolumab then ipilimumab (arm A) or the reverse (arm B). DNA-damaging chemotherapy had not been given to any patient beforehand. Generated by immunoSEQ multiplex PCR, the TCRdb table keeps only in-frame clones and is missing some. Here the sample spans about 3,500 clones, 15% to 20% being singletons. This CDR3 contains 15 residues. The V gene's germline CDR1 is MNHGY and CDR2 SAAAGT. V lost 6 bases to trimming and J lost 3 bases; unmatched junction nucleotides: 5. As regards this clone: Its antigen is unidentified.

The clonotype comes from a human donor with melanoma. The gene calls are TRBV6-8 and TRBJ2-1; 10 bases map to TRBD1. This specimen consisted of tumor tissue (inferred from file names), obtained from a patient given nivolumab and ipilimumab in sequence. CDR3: CASRPTGGNYNEQFF. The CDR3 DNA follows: TGTGCCAGCAGGCCGACAGGGGGCAACTACAATGAGCAGTTCTTC.